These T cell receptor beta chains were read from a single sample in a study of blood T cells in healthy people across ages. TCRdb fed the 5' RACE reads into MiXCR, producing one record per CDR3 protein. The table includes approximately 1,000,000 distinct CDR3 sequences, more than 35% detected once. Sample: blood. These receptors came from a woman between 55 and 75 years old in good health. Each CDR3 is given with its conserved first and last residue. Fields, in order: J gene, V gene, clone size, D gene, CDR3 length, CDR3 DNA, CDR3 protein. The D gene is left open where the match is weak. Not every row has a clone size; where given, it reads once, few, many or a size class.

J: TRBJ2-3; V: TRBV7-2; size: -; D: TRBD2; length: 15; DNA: TGTGCCAGCAGAATATGGGCGGGAGGGCCAGCTACGCAGTATTTT; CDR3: CASRIWAGGPATQYF
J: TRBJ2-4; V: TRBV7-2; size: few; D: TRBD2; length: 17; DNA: TGTGCCAGCAGCTTCGGGGGGGCTCGGCTAGCCAAAAACATTCAGTACTTC; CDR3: CASSFGGARLAKNIQYF
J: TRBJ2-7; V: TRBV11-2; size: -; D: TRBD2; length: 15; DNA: TGTGCCAGCAGCTTAGGAGGACTAGACGGGATCGAGCAGTACTTC; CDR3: CASSLGGLDGIEQYF
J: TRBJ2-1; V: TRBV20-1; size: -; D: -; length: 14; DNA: TGCAGTGCTAGGACTAGGGCAGGATACAATGAGCAGTTCTTC; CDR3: CSARTRAGYNEQFF
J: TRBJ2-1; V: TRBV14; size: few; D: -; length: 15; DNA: TGTGCCAGCAGCCAAGATCACTCCTCCTTCAATGAGCAGTTCTTC; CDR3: CASSQDHSSFNEQFF
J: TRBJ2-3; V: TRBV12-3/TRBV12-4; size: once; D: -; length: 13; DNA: TGTGCCAGTTCCCCCTCGACGGCAGATACGCAGTATTTT; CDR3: CASSPSTADTQYF
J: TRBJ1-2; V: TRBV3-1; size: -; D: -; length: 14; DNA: TGTGCCAGCAGCCAAGTAGGACATAACTATGGCTACACCTTC; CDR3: CASSQVGHNYGYTF
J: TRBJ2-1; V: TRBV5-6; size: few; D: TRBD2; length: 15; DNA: TGTGCCAGCAGCTTTACGGGAGGGCCGACCAATGAGCAGTTCTTC; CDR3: CASSFTGGPTNEQFF
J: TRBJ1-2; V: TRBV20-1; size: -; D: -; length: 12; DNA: TGCAGTGCTAGAGACCAAACCGGAGGCTACACCTTC; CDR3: CSARDQTGGYTF
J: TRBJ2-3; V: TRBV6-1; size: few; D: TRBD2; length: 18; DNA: TGTGCCAGCAGTGAAAGGACTAGCGGGGGAGCCCCCACAGATACGCAGTATTTT; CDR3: CASSERTSGGAPTDTQYF
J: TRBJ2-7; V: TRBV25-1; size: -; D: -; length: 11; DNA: TGTGCCAGCGCCCGGATCTACGAGCAGTACTTC; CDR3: CASARIYEQYF
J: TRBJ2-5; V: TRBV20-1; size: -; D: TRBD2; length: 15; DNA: TGCAGTGCTAGAGGCCTAGCGGGCTCCCAAGAGACCCAGTACTTC; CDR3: CSARGLAGSQETQYF
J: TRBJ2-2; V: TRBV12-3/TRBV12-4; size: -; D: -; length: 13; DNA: TGTGCCAGCAGTTTGACGGACACCGGGGAGCTGTTTTTT; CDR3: CASSLTDTGELFF
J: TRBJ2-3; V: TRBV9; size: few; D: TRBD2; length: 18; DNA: TGTGCCAGCAGCGTCCCCGGGACTAGCGGGAGAGAATCAGATACGCAGTATTTT; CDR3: CASSVPGTSGRESDTQYF
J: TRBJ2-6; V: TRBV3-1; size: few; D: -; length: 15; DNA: TGTGCCAGCAGCCAAACAGGGTTCGGGGCCAACGTCCTGACTTTC; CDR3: CASSQTGFGANVLTF
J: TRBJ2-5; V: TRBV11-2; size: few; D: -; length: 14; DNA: TGTGCCAGCACCGCTAGACCTTCGACAGAGACCCAGTACTTC; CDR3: CASTARPSTETQYF
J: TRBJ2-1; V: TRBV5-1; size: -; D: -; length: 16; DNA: TGCGCCAGCAGCTTGGTCCGGGACAACTCCTACAATGAGCAGTTCTTC; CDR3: CASSLVRDNSYNEQFF
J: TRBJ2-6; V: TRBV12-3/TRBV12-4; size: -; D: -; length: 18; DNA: TGTGCCAGCAGTCCAGGGCCCAGTGAGGGCTCTGGGGCCAACGTCCTGACTTTC; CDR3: CASSPGPSEGSGANVLTF
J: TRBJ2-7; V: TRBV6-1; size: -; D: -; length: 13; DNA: TGTGCCAGCAGTGAATTAGACAGATACGAGCAGTACTTC; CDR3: CASSELDRYEQYF
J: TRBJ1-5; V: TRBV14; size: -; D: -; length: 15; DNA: TGTGCCAGCAGCCAGACGGGACAACCTTATCAGCCCCAGCATTTT; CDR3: CASSQTGQPYQPQHF
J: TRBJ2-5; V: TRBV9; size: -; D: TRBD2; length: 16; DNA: TGTGCCAGCAGCCCAAGACTAGCGGGACACCAAGAGACCCAGTACTTC; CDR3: CASSPRLAGHQETQYF
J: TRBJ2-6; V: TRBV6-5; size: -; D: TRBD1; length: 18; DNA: TGTGCCAGCAGTTACTCGGGGACAGGGGCTACCGGGGCCAACGTCCTGACTTTC; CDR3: CASSYSGTGATGANVLTF
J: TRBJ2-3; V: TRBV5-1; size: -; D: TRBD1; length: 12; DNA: TGCGCCAGCAGCGAAGACAGGGGTTCGCAGTATTTT; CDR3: CASSEDRGSQYF
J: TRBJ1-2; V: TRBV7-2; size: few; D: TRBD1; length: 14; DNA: TGTGCCAGCAGCTTAGATCGGACAGGGAGCGGCTACACCTTC; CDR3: CASSLDRTGSGYTF
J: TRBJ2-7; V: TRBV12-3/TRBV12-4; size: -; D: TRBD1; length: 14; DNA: TGTGCCAGCGGTCCCCCCGGGACAGCCTACGAGCAGTACTTC; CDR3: CASGPPGTAYEQYF
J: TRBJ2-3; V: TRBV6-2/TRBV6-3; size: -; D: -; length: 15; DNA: TGTGCCAGCAGTCCGGACCCGGACACACCAGATACGCAGTATTTT; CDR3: CASSPDPDTPDTQYF
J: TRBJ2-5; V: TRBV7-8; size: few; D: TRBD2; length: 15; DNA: TGTGCCAGCAGCTTAGGATTAACTAGCGGGAAGACCCAGTACTTC; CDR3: CASSLGLTSGKTQYF
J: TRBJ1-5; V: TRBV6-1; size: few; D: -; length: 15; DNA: TGTGCCAGCATTTTAGGACAGTTTAGCAATCAGCCCCAGCATTTT; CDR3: CASILGQFSNQPQHF
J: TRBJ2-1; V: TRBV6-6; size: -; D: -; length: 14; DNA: TGTGCCAGCAGGACAAGGGGGACCAACAATGAGCAGTTCTTC; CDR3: CASRTRGTNNEQFF
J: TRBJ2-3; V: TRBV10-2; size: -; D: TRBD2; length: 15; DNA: TGCGCCAGCGGCAAGACTAGCGGGCTAGCAGATACGCAGTATTTT; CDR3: CASGKTSGLADTQYF
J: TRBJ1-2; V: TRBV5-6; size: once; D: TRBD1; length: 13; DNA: TGTGCCAGCAGCCTAACAGGGGGGATCGGCTACACCTTC; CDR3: CASSLTGGIGYTF
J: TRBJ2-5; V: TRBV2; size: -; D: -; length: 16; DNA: TGTGCCAGCAGTGAAGGGAGGGTCTCCATACAAGAGACCCAGTACTTC; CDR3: CASSEGRVSIQETQYF
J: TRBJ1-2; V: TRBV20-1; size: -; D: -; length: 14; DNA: TGCAGTGCTAGAGACCTGAGGGTTATCTATGGCTACACCTTC; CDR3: CSARDLRVIYGYTF